This T cell receptor (beta chain) originates from a study of blood T cell repertoires in COVID-19. In the source study's methods: Scientists estimated how many nucleated cells there were by amplifying reference gene primers. This table comes from immunoSEQ multiplex PCR, and its TCRdb copy is limited to in-frame clones, with some not included. D and trimming were read from the DNA, whereas the V and J calls and clone size are those reported in that table. The data contain 60,000 or so clones, approximately 81% of them seen just once; the ten biggest clones take up around 13%. Trimming removed 6 bases at V and 7 bases at J, with 39 bases between. CDR3 length equals 21 residues. From germline, CDR1 is SGHRS and CDR2 YFSETQ.

This receptor was taken from a woman at least 80 years old with acute or convalescent COVID-19. The sequenced sample was peripheral blood. The chain carries TRBV5-1 and TRBJ2-3, with D possibly TRBD2 on 5 matching bases. CDR3 residues: CASKVPWAGHAIMRFQNTQYF. In DNA form, the CDR3 reads TGCGCCAGCAAGGTCCCGTGGGCGGGCCACGCTATAATGCGATTTCAGAATACGCAGTATTTT.